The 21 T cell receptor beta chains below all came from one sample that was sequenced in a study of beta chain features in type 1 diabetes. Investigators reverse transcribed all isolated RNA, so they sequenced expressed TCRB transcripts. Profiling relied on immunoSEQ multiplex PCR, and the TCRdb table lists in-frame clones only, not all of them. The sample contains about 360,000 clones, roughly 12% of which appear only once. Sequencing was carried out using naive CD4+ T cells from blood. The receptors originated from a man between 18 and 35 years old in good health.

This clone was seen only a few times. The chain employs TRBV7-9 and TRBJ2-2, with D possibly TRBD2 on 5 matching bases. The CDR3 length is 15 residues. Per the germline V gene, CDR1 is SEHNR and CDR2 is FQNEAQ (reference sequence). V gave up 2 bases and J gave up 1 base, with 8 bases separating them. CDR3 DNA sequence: TGTGCCAGCAGCTTATTACGGGGGAACACCGGGGAGCTGTTTTTT. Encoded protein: CASSLLRGNTGELFF.

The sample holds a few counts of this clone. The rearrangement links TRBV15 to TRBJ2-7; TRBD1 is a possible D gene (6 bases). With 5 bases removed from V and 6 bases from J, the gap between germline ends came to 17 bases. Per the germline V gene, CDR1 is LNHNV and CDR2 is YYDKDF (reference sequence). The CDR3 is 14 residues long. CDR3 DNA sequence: TGTGCCACCAGCGTGGACGGAATCAGGGGCGAGCAGTACTTC. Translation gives CATSVDGIRGEQYF.

CDR3 nucleotide sequence: TGTGCCAGCAGCGTAGAGGTCAGGGCCCACGAGCAGTACTTC. Protein product: CASSVEVRAHEQYF. V is TRBV9 and J is TRBJ2-7; TRBD1 is a possible D gene (5 bases). V was clipped by 0 bases and J by 5 bases, with 12 bases between them. The CDR3 loop spans 14 amino acids. CDR1 and CDR2 from the germline V gene are SGDLS and YYNGEE.

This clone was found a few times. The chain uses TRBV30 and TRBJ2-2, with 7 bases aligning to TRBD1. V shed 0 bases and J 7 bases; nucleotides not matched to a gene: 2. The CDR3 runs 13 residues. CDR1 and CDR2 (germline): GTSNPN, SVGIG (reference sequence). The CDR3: CAWSVQGLGELFF. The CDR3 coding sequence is TGTGCCTGGAGTGTACAGGGGCTCGGGGAGCTGTTTTTT.

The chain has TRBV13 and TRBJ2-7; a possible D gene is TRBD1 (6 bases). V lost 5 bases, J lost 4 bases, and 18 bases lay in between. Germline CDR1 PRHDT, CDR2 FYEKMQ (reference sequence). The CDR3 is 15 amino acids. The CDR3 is CASSPDRSGRYEQYF. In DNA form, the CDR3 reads TGTGCCAGCAGCCCCGACAGGAGTGGGCGGTACGAGCAGTACTTC. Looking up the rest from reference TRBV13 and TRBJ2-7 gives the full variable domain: AAGVIQSPRHLIKEKRETATLKCYPIPRHDTVYWYQQGPGQDPQFLISFYEKMQSDKGSIPDRFSAQQFSDYHSELNMSSLELGDSALYFCASSPDRSGRYEQYFGPGTRLTVT.

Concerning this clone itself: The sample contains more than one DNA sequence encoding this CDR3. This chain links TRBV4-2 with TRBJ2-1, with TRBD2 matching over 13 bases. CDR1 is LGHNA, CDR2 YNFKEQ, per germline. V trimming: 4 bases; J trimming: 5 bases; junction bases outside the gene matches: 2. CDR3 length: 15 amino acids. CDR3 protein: CASSRGLAGDNEQFF. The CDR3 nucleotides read TGTGCCAGCAGCCGAGGACTAGCGGGAGACAATGAGCAGTTCTTC.

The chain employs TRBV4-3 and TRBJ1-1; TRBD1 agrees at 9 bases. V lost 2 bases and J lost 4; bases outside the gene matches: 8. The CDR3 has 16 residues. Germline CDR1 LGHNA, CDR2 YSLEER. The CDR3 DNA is TGCGCCAGCAGCCAAAACAGGGGGCGCGCTGGCACTGAAGCTTTCTTT. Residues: CASSQNRGRAGTEAFF.

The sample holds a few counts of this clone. The CDR3 DNA sequence: TGTGCCAGCAGCGGACTAGCTACAGATACGCAGTATTTT. This gives the protein CASSGLATDTQYF. The rearrangement uses TRBV7-2 and TRBJ2-3; 8 bases fit TRBD2. Per germline, CDR1 SGHTA and CDR2 FQGNSA. The CDR3 loop spans 13 amino acids. V lost 5 bases to trimming and J lost 3 bases; unmatched junction nucleotides: 1.

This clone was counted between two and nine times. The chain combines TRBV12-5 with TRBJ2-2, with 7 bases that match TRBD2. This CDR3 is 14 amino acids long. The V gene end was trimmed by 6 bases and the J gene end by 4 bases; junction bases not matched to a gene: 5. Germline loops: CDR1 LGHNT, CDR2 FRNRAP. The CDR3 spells CASGLERGTGELFF. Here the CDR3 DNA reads TGTGCTAGTGGACTTGAGCGGGGCACCGGGGAGCTGTTTTTT.

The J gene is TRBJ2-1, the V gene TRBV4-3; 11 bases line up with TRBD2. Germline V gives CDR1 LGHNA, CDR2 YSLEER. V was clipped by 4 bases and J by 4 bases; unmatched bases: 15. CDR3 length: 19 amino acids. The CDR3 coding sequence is TGCGCCAGCAGCCGCGAGCCAAGGGGATTAGCGGGGGGGTACAATGAGCAGTTCTTC. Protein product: CASSREPRGLAGGYNEQFF.

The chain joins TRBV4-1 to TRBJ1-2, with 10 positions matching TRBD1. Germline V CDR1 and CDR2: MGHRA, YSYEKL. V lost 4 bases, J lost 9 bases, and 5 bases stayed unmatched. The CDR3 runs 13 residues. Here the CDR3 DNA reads TGCGCCAGCAGCCCATGGGACAGGGGAAGCTACACCTTC. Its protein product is CASSPWDRGSYTF.

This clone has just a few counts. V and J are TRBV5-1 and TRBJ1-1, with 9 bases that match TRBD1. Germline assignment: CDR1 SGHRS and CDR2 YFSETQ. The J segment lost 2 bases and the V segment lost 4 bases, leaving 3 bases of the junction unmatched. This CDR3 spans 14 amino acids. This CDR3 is CASSAQGANTEAFF. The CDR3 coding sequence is TGCGCCAGCAGCGCACAGGGGGCTAACACTGAAGCTTTCTTT.

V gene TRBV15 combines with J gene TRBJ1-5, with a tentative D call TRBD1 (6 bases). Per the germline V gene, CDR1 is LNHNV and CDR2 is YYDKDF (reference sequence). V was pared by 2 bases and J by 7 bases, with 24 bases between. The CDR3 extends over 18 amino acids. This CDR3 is CATSRTRGGVTGGQPQHF. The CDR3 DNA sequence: TGTGCCACCAGCAGAACTCGGGGGGGGGTGACAGGCGGGCAGCCCCAGCATTTT. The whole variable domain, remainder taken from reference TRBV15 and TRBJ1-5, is DAMVIQNPRYQVTQFGKPVTLSCSQTLNHNVMYWYQQKSSQAPKLLFHYYDKDFNNEADTPDNFQSRRPNTSFCFLDIRSPGLGDTAMYLCATSRTRGGVTGGQPQHFGDGTRLSIL.

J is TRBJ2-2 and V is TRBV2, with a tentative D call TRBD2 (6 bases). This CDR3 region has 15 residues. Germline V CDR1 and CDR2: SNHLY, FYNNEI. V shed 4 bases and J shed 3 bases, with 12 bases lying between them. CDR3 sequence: CASSAREVDTGELFF. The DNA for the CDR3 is TGTGCCAGCAGTGCCAGGGAGGTCGACACCGGGGAGCTGTTTTTT.

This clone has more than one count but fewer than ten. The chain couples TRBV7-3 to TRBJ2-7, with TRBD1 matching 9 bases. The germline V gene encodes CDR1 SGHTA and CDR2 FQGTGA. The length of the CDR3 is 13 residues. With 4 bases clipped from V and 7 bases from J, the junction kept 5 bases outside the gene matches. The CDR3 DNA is TGTGCCAGCAGCTCAACAGGGACAGGGGAGCAGTACTTC. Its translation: CASSSTGTGEQYF.

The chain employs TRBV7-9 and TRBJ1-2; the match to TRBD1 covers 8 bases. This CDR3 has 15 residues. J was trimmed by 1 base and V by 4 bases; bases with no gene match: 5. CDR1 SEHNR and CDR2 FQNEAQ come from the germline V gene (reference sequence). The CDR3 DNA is TGTGCCAGCAGCTCGCGCACAGGGGGTAACTATGGCTACACCTTC. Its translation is CASSSRTGGNYGYTF. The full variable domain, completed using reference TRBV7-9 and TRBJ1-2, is DTGVSQNPRHKITKRGQNVTFRCDPISEHNRLYWYRQTLGQGPEFLTYFQNEAQLEKSRLLSDRFSAERPKGSFSTLEIQRTEQGDSAMYLCASSSRTGGNYGYTFGSGTRLTVV.

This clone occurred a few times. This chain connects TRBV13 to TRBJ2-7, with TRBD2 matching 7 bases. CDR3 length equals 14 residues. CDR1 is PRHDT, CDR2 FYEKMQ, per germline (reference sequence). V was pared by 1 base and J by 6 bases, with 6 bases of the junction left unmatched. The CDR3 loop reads CASSLAWGEGEQYF. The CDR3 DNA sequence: TGTGCCAGCAGCTTAGCCTGGGGGGAGGGCGAGCAGTACTTC.

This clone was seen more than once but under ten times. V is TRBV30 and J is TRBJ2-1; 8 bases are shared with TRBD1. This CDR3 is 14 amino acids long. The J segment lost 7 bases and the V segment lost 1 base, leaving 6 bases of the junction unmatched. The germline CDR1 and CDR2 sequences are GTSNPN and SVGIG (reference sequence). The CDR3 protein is CAWSEGTGLNEQFF. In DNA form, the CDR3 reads TGTGCCTGGAGTGAAGGGACAGGTCTAAATGAGCAGTTCTTC.

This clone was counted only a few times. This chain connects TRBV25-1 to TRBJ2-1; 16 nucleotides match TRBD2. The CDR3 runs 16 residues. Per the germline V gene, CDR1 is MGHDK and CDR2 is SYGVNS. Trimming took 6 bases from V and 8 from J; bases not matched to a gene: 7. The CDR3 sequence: CASRTGLAGGPYEQFF. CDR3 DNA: TGTGCCAGCAGGACGGGACTAGCGGGGGGGCCGTATGAGCAGTTCTTC.

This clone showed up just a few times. As DNA, the CDR3 is TGTGCCAGCAGTGGGGCAGGGTACGGCGAGCAGTACTTC. Its protein is CASSGAGYGEQYF. V usage is TRBV6-1 and J usage is TRBJ2-7; a weak D match, TRBD1 (5 bases). The germline V gene has CDR1 MNHNS and CDR2 SASEGT. V was trimmed by 4 bases and J by 6 bases, leaving 13 bases between them. This CDR3 region has 13 residues.

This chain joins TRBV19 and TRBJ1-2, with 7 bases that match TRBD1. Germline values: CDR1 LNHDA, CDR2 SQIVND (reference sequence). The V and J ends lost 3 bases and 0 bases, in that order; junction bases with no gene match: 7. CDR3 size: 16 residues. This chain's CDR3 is CASSMDRDSSNYGYTF. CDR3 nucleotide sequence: TGTGCCAGTAGTATGGACCGGGACAGCTCTAACTATGGCTACACCTTC.